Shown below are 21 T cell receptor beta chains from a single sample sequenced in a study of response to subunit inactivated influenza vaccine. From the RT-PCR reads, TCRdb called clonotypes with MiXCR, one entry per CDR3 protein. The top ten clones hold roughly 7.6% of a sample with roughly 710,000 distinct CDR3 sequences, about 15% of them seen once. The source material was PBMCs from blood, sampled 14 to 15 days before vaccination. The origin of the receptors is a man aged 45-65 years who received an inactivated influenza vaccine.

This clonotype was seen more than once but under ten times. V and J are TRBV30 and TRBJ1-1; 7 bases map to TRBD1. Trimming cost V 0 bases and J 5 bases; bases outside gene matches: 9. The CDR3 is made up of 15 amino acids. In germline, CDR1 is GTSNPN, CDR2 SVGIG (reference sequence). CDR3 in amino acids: CAWSVRAGGGTEAFF. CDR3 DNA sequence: TGTGCCTGGAGTGTACGGGCAGGGGGGGGAACTGAAGCTTTCTTT.

CDR3 in amino acids: CASKEGGYEQYF. CDR3 nucleotide sequence: TGCGCCAGTAAAGAAGGAGGATACGAGCAGTACTTC. The rearrangement uses TRBV5-1 and TRBJ2-7; TRBD2 is a possible D gene (5 bases). V was trimmed by 8 bases and J by 4 bases, leaving 13 bases between them. Germline V lookup: CDR1 SGHRS, CDR2 YFSETQ. This CDR3 is built from 12 residues.

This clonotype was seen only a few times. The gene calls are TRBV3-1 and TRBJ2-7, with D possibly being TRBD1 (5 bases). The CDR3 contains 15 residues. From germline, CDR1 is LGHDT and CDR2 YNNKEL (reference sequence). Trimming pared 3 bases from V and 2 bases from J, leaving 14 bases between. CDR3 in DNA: TGTGCCAGCAGCCAGGTTTTGGACATTGCCTACGAGCAGTACTTC. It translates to CASSQVLDIAYEQYF.

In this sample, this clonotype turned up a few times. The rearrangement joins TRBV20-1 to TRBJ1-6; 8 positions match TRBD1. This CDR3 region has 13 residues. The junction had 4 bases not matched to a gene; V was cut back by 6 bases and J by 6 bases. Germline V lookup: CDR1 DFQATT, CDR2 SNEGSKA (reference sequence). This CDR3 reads CSALGQGNSPLHF. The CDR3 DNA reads TGCAGTGCCTTAGGACAGGGTAATTCACCCCTCCACTTT.

CDR3 DNA: TGCGCCAGCAGCCAAGTCAGTAACGACAAAGGGGGCACAGATACGCAGTATTTT. It is translated as CASSQVSNDKGGTDTQYF. The chain carries TRBV4-1 and TRBJ2-3; maybe TRBD1 (5 bases). Germline CDR1 and CDR2: MGHRA and YSYEKL. CDR3 size: 18 residues. The V and J ends lost 1 base and 1 base respectively, with 18 bases between them.

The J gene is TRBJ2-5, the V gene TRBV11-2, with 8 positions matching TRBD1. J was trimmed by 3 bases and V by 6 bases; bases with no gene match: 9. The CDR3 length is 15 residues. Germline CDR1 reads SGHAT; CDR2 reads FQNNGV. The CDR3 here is CASRLYMTGEETQYF. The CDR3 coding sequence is TGTGCCAGCAGACTATACATGACAGGGGAAGAGACCCAGTACTTC. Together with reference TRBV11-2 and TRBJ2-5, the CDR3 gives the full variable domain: EAGVAQSPRYKIIEKRQSVAFWCNPISGHATLYWYQQILGQGPKLLIQFQNNGVVDDSQLPKDRFSAERLKGVDSTLKIQPAKLEDSAVYLCASRLYMTGEETQYFGPGTRLLVL.

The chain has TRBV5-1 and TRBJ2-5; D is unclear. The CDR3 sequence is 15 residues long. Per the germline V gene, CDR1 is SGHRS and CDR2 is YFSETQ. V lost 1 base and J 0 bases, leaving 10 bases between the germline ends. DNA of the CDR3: TGCGCCAGCAGCTTGCAGTGGCAGGACCAAGAGACCCAGTACTTC. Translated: CASSLQWQDQETQYF.

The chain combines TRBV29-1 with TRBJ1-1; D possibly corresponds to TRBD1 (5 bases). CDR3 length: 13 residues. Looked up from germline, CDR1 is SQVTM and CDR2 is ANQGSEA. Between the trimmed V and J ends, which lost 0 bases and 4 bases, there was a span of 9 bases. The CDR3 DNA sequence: TGCAGCGTTGAAGAGGGGCCGGGCACTGAAGCTTTCTTT. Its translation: CSVEEGPGTEAFF. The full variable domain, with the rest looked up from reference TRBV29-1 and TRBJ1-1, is SAVISQKPSRDICQRGTSLTIQCQVDSQVTMMFWYRQQPGQSLTLIATANQGSEATYESGFVIDKFPISRPNLTFSTLTVSNMSPEDSSIYLCSVEEGPGTEAFFGQGTRLTVV.

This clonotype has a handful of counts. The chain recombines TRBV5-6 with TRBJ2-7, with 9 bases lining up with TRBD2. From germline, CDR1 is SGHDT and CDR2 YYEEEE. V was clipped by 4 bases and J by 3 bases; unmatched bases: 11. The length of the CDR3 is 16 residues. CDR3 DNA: TGTGCCAGCAGCGGGCCGCGGGAGGGCCGGTTCTACGAGCAGTACTTC. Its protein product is CASSGPREGRFYEQYF.

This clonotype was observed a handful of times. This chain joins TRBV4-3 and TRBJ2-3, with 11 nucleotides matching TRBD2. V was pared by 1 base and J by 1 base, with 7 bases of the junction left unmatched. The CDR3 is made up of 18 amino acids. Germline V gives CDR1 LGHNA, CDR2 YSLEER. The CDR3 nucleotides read TGCGCCAGCAGCCAAGGGACCCTAGCGGGGGGACGCACAGATACGCAGTATTTT. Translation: CASSQGTLAGGRTDTQYF.

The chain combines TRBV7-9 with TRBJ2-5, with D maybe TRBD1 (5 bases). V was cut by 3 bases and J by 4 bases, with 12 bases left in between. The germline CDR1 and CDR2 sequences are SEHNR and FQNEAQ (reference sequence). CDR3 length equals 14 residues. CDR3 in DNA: TGTGCCAGCAGCTTTGCACTTCAGGGAGAGACCCAGTACTTC. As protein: CASSFALQGETQYF.

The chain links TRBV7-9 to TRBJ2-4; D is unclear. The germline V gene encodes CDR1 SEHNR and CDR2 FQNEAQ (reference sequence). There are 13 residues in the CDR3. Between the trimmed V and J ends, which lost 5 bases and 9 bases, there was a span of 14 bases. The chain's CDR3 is CASSPTPQAIQYF. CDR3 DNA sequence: TGTGCCAGCAGCCCTACACCCCAGGCCATTCAGTACTTC.

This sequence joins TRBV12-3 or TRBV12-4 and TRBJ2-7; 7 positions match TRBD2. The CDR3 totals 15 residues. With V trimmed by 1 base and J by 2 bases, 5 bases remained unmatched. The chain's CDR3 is CASSLETSPTYEQYF. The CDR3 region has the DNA TGTGCCAGCAGTTTAGAGACTAGCCCTACCTACGAGCAGTACTTC.

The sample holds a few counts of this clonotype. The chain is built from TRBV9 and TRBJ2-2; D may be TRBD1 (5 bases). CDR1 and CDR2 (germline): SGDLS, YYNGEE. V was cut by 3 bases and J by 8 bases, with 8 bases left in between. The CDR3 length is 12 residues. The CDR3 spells CASSGGVGELFF. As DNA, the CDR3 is TGTGCCAGCAGCGGGGGCGTAGGGGAGCTGTTTTTT.

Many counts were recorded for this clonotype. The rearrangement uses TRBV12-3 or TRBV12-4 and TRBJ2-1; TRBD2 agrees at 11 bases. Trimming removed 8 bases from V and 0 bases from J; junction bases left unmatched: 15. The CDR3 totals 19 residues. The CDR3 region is CASLPLAGGNSSSYNEQFF. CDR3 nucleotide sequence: TGTGCCAGCCTCCCCCTAGCGGGGGGTAATTCGAGCTCCTACAATGAGCAGTTCTTC.

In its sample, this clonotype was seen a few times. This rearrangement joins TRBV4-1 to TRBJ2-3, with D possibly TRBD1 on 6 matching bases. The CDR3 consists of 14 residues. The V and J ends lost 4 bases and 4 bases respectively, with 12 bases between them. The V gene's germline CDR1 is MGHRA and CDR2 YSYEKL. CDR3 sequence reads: CASSRSAGADTQYF. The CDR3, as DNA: TGCGCCAGCAGCCGTTCGGCAGGGGCAGATACGCAGTATTTT.

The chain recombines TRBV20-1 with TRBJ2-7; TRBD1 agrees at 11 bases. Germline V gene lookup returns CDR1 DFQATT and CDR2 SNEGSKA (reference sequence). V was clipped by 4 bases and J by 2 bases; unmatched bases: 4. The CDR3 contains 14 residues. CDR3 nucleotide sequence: TGCAGTGCTACCGGGACAGGGGGAACCTACGAGCAGTACTTC. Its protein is CSATGTGGTYEQYF.

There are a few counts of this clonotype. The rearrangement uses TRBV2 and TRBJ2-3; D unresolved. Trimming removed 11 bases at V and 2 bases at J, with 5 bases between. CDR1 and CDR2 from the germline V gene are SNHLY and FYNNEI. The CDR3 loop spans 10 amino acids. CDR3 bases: TGTGCCGGTGCCACAGATACGCAGTATTTT. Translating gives CAGATDTQYF. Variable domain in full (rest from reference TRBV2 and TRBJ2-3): EPEVTQTPSHQVTQMGQEVILRCVPISNHLYFYWYRQILGQKVEFLVSFYNNEISEKSEIFDDQFSVERPDGSNFTLKIRSTKLEDSAMYFCAGATDTQYFGPGTRLTVL.

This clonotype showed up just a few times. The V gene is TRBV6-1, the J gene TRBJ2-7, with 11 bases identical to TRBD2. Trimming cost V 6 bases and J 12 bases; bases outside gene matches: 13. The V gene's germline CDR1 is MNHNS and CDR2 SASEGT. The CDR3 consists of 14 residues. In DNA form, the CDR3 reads TGTGCCAGCAGCCCTACTAGCGGGAGCCAGAGGGTGTACTTC. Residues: CASSPTSGSQRVYF.

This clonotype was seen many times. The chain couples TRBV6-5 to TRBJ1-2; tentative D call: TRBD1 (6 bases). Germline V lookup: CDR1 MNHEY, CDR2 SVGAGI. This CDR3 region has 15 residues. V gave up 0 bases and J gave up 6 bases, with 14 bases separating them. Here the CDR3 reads CASSYSMGAQNGYTF. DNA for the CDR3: TGTGCCAGCAGTTACTCGATGGGGGCGCAAAATGGCTACACCTTC.

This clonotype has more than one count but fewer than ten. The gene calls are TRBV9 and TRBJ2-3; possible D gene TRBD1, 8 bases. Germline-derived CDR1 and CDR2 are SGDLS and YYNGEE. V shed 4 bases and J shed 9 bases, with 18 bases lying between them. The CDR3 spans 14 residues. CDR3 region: CASSPQGGGSTQYF. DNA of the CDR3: TGTGCCAGCAGCCCACAGGGGGGGGGGAGCACGCAGTATTTT.